What follows are 19 T cell receptor beta chains derived from one specimen sequenced in a study of blood T cell repertoires in COVID-19. The method was immunoSEQ multiplex PCR; TCRdb's version includes in-frame clones alone and lacks a portion of them. This sample has hundreds of thousands of clones; 70% to 90% occur once, and the top ten carry 1.4%. Sequenced material: peripheral blood. These receptors were obtained from a woman aged 25 to 39 with active or convalescent COVID-19.

This clone was counted a few times. The chain employs TRBV5-6 and TRBJ2-2; D possibly corresponds to TRBD1 (6 bases). The CDR3 sequence is 17 residues long. Trimming took 0 bases from V and 7 from J, leaving 19 bases between them. Germline V lookup: CDR1 SGHDT, CDR2 YYEEEE. The DNA of the CDR3 is TGTGCCAGCAGCTTGGCCTTAACAGGGTACAGGAGCGGGGAGCTGTTTTTT. Residues: CASSLALTGYRSGELFF. Looking up the rest from reference TRBV5-6 and TRBJ2-2 gives the full variable domain: DAGVTQSPTHLIKTRGQQVTLRCSPKSGHDTVSWYQQALGQGPQFIFQYYEEEERQRGNFPDRFSGHQFPNYSSELNVNALLLGDSALYLCASSLALTGYRSGELFFGEGSRLTVL.

This clone was seen only a few times. The V gene is TRBV12-2, the J gene TRBJ2-3; TRBD1 is taken as the D call from the table, unchecked against the DNA. TRBV12-2 is deemed a pseudogene. CDR3 length: 18 residues. DNA for the CDR3: TGTGCAAGTCGCTTCGAAGAACAGGGGACGGCCCGCACAGATACGCAGTATTTT. Protein sequence: CASRFEEQGTARTDTQYF.

The chain employs TRBV6-5 and TRBJ1-1; D not resolved. Germline CDR1 MNHEY, CDR2 SVGAGI. V lost 3 bases and J 1 base, leaving 9 bases between the germline ends. This CDR3 has 14 residues. CDR3 DNA sequence: TGTGCCAGCAGTTATGGAGCCGAGAACACTGAAGCTTTCTTT. This encodes CASSYGAENTEAFF.

V and J are TRBV6-1 and TRBJ2-3, with 10 bases identical to TRBD2. V lost 1 base, J lost 4 bases, and 5 bases stayed unmatched. The germline CDR1 and CDR2 sequences are MNHNS and SASEGT. The CDR3 spans 16 residues. CDR3 amino acids: CASSEGLAGGSDTQYF. Here the CDR3 DNA reads TGTGCCAGCAGTGAAGGACTAGCGGGCGGCTCAGATACGCAGTATTTT.

This clone showed up just once. The V call is TRBV5-4, the J call TRBJ1-1, with D perhaps matching TRBD1 (6 bases). Germline V CDR1 and CDR2: SGHNT, YYREEE (reference sequence). V was cut by 0 bases and J by 5 bases, with 11 bases left in between. The CDR3 sequence is 14 residues long. Here the CDR3 reads CASSLVPGETEAFF. In DNA, the CDR3 is TGTGCCAGCAGCTTGGTACCAGGGGAAACTGAAGCTTTCTTT.

J is TRBJ1-1 and V is TRBV12-3 or TRBV12-4, with no clear D. The V gene lost 3 bases and the J gene lost 1 base, with 6 bases spanning the gap. This CDR3 has 13 amino acids. The CDR3 region is CASSFRENTEAFF. CDR3 nucleotides: TGTGCCAGCAGTTTTCGGGAGAACACTGAAGCTTTCTTT.

The rearrangement uses TRBV19 and TRBJ1-2; 12 bases match TRBD1. Germline V gene lookup returns CDR1 LNHDA and CDR2 SQIVND (reference sequence). Trimming at V came to 3 bases and at J to 4 bases, leaving 3 bases not matched to a gene. The CDR3 extends over 15 amino acids. Written as DNA, the CDR3 is TGTGCCAGTAGTATTATGGGACAGGGGGCCTATGGCTACACCTTC. The encoded protein is CASSIMGQGAYGYTF.

The table lists this clone with a few counts. The J gene is TRBJ2-5, the V gene TRBV25-1, with 13 nucleotides matching TRBD2. V was pared by 3 bases and J by 5 bases, with 3 bases of the junction left unmatched. Germline V gene lookup returns CDR1 MGHDK and CDR2 SYGVNS. This CDR3 spans 15 amino acids. DNA of the CDR3: TGTGCCAGCAGTGACACTAGCGGGAGGGTTGAGACCCAGTACTTC. It encodes CASSDTSGRVETQYF.

The chain carries TRBV7-9 and TRBJ2-5, with D unclear. CDR1 SEHNR and CDR2 FQNEAQ come from the germline V gene (reference sequence). The CDR3 totals 14 residues. Between the trimmed V and J ends, which lost 5 bases and 2 bases, there was a span of 12 bases. CDR3: CASSLRLPQETQYF. The CDR3 nucleotides read TGTGCCAGCAGCCTAAGATTACCGCAAGAGACCCAGTACTTC.

As to this clone: Other DNA sequences of this sample code for an identical CDR3. The chain carries TRBV7-9 and TRBJ2-1; 7 positions match TRBD1. V dropped 0 bases and J dropped 4; count of bases not matched to a gene: 0. Germline CDR1 and CDR2: SEHNR and FQNEAQ (reference sequence). The CDR3 extends over 14 amino acids. This CDR3 reads CASSLAGQYNEQFF. In nucleotides, the CDR3 is TGTGCCAGCAGCTTAGCGGGACAGTACAATGAGCAGTTCTTC.

The rearrangement links TRBV3-1 (or the pseudogene TRBV3-2) to TRBJ1-4; no clear D. The CDR3 extends over 12 amino acids. V gave up 4 bases and J gave up 3 bases, with 3 bases separating them. Germline loops: CDR1 LGHDT, CDR2 YNNKEL (reference sequence). The CDR3 loop is CASSLSNEKLFF. The DNA of the CDR3 is TGTGCCAGCAGCCTATCTAATGAAAAACTGTTTTTT.

This sequence joins TRBV2 and TRBJ2-7; 7 bases match TRBD1. Germline CDR1 is SNHLY and CDR2 is FYNNEI. V lost 6 bases and J lost 3; bases outside the gene matches: 14. This CDR3 has 16 residues. The CDR3 DNA is TGTGCCAGCAGCGACCCAACTTCACAGGGGTACTACGAGCAGTACTTC. Translated, it gives CASSDPTSQGYYEQYF.

The sample holds a few counts of this clone. The chain has TRBV6-1 and TRBJ2-7; 10 nucleotides align to TRBD1. Germline CDR1 is MNHNS and CDR2 is SASEGT. V lost 2 bases to trimming and J lost 2 bases; unmatched junction nucleotides: 3. The CDR3 loop spans 15 amino acids. The DNA of the CDR3 is TGTGCCAGCAGTGAAACCGGGACAGGGGCCTACGAGCAGTACTTC. Protein product: CASSETGTGAYEQYF.

The chain has TRBV30 and TRBJ1-4, with 7 bases lining up with TRBD1. J was trimmed by 8 bases and V by 1 base; bases with no gene match: 10. This CDR3 is 15 amino acids long. The germline gives CDR1 GTSNPN, CDR2 SVGIG (reference sequence). The CDR3 DNA sequence: TGTGCCTGGAGTGCTGACAGGGCGAAAGGAGAAAAACTGTTTTTT. Its translation is CAWSADRAKGEKLFF.

The V and J genes are TRBV19 and TRBJ1-3; maybe TRBD1 (5 bases). Trimming pared 7 bases from V and 0 bases from J, leaving 7 bases between. Germline V gene data show CDR1 as LNHDA and CDR2 as SQIVND (reference sequence). The CDR3 contains 13 residues. The CDR3 bases are TGTGCCAGTAATACAGGCTCTGGAAACACCATATATTTT. This sequence encodes CASNTGSGNTIYF.

The rearrangement links TRBV3-1 (or the pseudogene TRBV3-2) to TRBJ2-1; D possibly corresponds to TRBD2 (5 bases). Germline V lookup: CDR1 LGHDT, CDR2 YNNKEL (reference sequence). This CDR3 has 15 residues. The ends were cut back, 0 bases at V and 3 bases at J, with 9 bases in the middle. As DNA, the CDR3 is TGTGCCAGCAGCCAAGATGGGAGCAACTACAATGAGCAGTTCTTC. Translation gives CASSQDGSNYNEQFF.

This clone was observed once. This chain joins TRBV14 and TRBJ1-2; D is unclear. Trimming pared 3 bases from V and 0 bases from J, leaving 14 bases between. Germline values: CDR1 SGHDN, CDR2 FVKESK. The CDR3 sequence is 16 residues long. The CDR3 is CASSHEGWAPNYGYTF. The CDR3 coding sequence is TGTGCCAGCAGCCACGAAGGTTGGGCTCCTAACTATGGCTACACCTTC.

This rearrangement joins TRBV5-1 to TRBJ1-3; no clear D gene. V lost 4 bases and J lost 0, with 8 bases in between. The CDR3 has 14 residues. Germline V gives CDR1 SGHRS, CDR2 YFSETQ. In DNA form, the CDR3 reads TGCGCCAGCAGCCCTTCGGGCTCTGGAAACACCATATATTTT. Translated: CASSPSGSGNTIYF.

This clone appeared once. V and J are TRBV15 and TRBJ1-2; no firm D call. Germline V gene data show CDR1 as LNHNV and CDR2 as YYDKDF (reference sequence). The CDR3 covers 14 residues. V lost 0 bases and J lost 0, with 5 bases in between. CDR3 region: CATSRDLANYGYTF. The CDR3 DNA is TGTGCCACCAGCAGAGATCTAGCTAACTATGGCTACACCTTC.